Listed below are T cell receptor beta chains from one sample, sequenced in a study of shared clonotypes between healthy human individuals. The assay was immunoSEQ multiplex PCR, and TCRdb's table has in-frame clones only and misses some. The sample includes approximately 2,000,000 clones, around 90% of them seen just once. Sequenced material: naive CD4+ T cells from PBMCs. These receptors all come from a young man in good health. Some clones in this sample may be carry-over from other donors' samples. Each CDR3 is given with its conserved first and last residue. The D gene is left open where the match is weak. Clone size, where shown, is once, few, many, or a class for clones that have expanded.

abundance	d_gene	v_gene	j_gene	CDR3nt	CDR3aa
.	TRBD1	TRBV2	TRBJ2-7	TGTGCCAGCAGTGATCAGGGGACAGACTACGAGCAGTACTTC	CASSDQGTDYEQYF
.	TRBD1	TRBV19	TRBJ2-7	TGTGCCAGTAGTATGGTAGGGGACAGGGGCTACGAGCAGTACTTC	CASSMVGDRGYEQYF
.	TRBD1	TRBV4-2	TRBJ1-1	TGTGCCAGCAGCCAAGAGGACAGGGACTCGAACACTGAAGCTTTCTTT	CASSQEDRDSNTEAFF
few	.	TRBV9	TRBJ1-5	TGTGCCAGCAGCCTGAGTTCCGTCCTCGTGGGGCCCCAGCATTTT	CASSLSSVLVGPQHF
.	.	TRBV11-3	TRBJ2-2	TGTGCCAGCAGTACGGGGGTGGGCACCGGGGAGCTGTTTTTT	CASSTGVGTGELFF
.	.	TRBV28	TRBJ1-4	TGTGCCAGCACCCCAGGGAGGACAGCCAATGAAAAACTGTTTTTT	CASTPGRTANEKLFF
.	.	TRBV11-2	TRBJ1-1	TGTGCCAGCAGCTTAGTGGGGGGTGAAGCTTTCTTT	CASSLVGGEAFF
once	.	TRBV5-1	TRBJ2-2	TGCGCCAGCATAGAGGGAGGCTCAACCGGGGAGCTGTTCTTT	CASIEGGSTGELFF
.	TRBD2	TRBV6-5	TRBJ2-7	TGTGCCAGCAGTTACCTAGCGGGAGGCTCCGAGCAGTACTTC	CASSYLAGGSEQYF
.	.	TRBV11-2	TRBJ2-7	TGTGCCAGCTCCGCCTGGGCCGCCGGAGTGGCCGAGCAGTACTTC	CASSAWAAGVAEQYF
.	TRBD2	TRBV7-6	TRBJ2-5	TGTGCCAGCAGCTCCTCCACCGCGGGGGTCCAAGAGACCCAGTACTTC	CASSSSTAGVQETQYF
.	TRBD2	TRBV27	TRBJ2-7	TGTGCCAGCACCATCTCGGGGGGTGGTAGCTACGAGCAGTACTTC	CASTISGGGSYEQYF
.	.	TRBV5-4	TRBJ2-1	TGTGCCAGCAGCTCGTTAGCGGCTGCTAATGAGCAGTTCTTC	CASSSLAAANEQFF
few	TRBD2	TRBV7-9	TRBJ2-5	TGTGCCAGCAGCGCGGGACTAGCAGAGACCCAGTACTTC	CASSAGLAETQYF
.	TRBD1	TRBV5-1	TRBJ2-3	TGCGCCAGCAGCCAGGGACAGGGCCCGGGTCTTGATACGCAGTATTTT	CASSQGQGPGLDTQYF